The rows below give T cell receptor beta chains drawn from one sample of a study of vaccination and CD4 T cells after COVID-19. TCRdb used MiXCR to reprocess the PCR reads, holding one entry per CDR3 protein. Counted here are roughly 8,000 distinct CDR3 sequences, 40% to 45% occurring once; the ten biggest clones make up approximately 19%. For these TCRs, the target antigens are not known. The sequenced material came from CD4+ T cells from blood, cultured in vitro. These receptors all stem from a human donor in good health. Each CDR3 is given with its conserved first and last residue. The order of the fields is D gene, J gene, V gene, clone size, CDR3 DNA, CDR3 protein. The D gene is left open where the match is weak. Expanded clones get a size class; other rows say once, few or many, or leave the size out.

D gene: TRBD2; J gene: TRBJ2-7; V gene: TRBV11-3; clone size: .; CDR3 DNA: TGTGCCAGCAGCTCCCGGCGAGCGGGAGACGAGCAGTACTTC; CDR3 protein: CASSSRRAGDEQYF
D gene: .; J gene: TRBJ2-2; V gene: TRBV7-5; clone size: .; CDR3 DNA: .; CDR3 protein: CISVSEAYDTRGTGELFF
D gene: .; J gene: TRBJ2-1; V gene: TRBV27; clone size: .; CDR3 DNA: TGTGCCAGCACAAACCCAGGGATTAGTGAGCAGTTCTTC; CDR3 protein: CASTNPGISEQFF
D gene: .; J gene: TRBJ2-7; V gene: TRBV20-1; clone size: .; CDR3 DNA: TGCAGTGCTAGGTCGGGCGGGCGCGAGCAGTACTTC; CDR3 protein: CSARSGGREQYF
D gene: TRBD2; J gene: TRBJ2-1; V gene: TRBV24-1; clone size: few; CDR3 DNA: TGTGCCACCAGTGGTCTAGCGGGAGAAAGAGGGAATGAGCAGTTCTTC; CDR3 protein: CATSGLAGERGNEQFF
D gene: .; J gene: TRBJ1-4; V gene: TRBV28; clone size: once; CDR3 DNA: TGTGCCAGCAGGAGCTATGAGGGGTCGTCTAATGAAAAACTGTTTTTT; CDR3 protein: CASRSYEGSSNEKLFF
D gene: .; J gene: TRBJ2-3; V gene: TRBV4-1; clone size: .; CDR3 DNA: TGCGCCAGCAGCCAAGCAGTGATAACGGATACGCAGTATTTT; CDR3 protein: CASSQAVITDTQYF
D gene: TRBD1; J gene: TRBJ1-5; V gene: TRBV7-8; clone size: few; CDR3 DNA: TGTGCCAGCAGCTCCAACTATAGGACAGGCAACAATCAGCCCCAGCATTTT; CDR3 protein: CASSSNYRTGNNQPQHF
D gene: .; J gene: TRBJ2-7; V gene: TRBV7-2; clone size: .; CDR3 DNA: TGTGCCAGCAGCTTAGGGGGGACCAGCTCCTACGAGCAGTACTTC; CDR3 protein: CASSLGGTSSYEQYF
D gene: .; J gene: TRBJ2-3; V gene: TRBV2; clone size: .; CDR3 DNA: TGTGCCAGCAGTGAGATAGGGGGAACAGATACGCAGTATTTT; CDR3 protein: CASSEIGGTDTQYF
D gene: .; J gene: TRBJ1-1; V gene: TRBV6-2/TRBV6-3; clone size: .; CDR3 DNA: TGTGCCAGCAGTGGTCTGGGGCGGGACACCTTAAACACTGAAGCTTTCTTT; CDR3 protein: CASSGLGRDTLNTEAFF
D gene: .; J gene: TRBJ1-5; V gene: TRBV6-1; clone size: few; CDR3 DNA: TGTGCCAGCCTGGAAAATAAGCCCCAGCATTTT; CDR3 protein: CASLENKPQHF
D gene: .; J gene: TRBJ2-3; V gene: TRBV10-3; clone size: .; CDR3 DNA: TGTGCCATCAGTTCGGGCGGGGGCACAGATACGCAGTATTTT; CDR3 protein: CAISSGGGTDTQYF
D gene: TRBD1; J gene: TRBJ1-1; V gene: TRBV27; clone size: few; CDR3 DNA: TGTGCCAGCAGTACGAACAGGGGCCGGGGGGTTGAAGCTTTCTTT; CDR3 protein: CASSTNRGRGVEAFF
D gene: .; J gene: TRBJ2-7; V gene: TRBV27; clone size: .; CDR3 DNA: TGTGCCAGCAGTTTGGGGGGACCCTACGAGCAGTACTTC; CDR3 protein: CASSLGGPYEQYF
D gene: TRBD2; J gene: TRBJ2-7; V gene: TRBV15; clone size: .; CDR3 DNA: TGTGCCACCAGCAGAGAAGCTAGCGGGATCTACGAGCAGTACTTC; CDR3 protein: CATSREASGIYEQYF
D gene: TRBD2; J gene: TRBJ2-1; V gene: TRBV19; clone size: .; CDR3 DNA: TGTGCCAGTCGAAAGACTAGCCTCTCCTACAATGAGCAGTTCTTC; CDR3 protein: CASRKTSLSYNEQFF
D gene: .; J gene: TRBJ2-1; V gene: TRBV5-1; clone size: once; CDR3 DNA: TGCGCCAGCAGTTCTTTGGGCAGCAGCAATGAGCAGTTCTTC; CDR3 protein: CASSSLGSSNEQFF
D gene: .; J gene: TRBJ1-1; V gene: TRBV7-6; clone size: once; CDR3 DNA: TGTGCCAGCAGCTCCTCGGGACTGAACACTGAAGCTTTCTTT; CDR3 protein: CASSSSGLNTEAFF
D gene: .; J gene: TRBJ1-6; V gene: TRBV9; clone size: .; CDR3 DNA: TGTGCCAGCAGCGTAGGGGCGTCTAATTCACCCCTCCACTTT; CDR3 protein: CASSVGASNSPLHF
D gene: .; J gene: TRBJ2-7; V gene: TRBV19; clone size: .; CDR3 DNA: TGTGCCAGTAGTATAACAGGATTCAACGAGCAGTACTTC; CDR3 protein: CASSITGFNEQYF
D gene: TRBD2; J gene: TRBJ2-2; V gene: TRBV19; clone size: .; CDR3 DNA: TGTGCCAGTAAGCTGACTAGCGGTCTATCGAACACCGGGGAGCTGTTTTTT; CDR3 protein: CASKLTSGLSNTGELFF
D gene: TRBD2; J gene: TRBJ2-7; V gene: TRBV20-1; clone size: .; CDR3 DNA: TGCAGTGCTAGGCACCCGGGACTAGCGGCTTCCTACGAGCAGTACTTC; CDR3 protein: CSARHPGLAASYEQYF
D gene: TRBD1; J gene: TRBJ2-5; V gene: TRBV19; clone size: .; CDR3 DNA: TGTGCCAGTAGTATCCAGGGGGCATGGGAGACCCAGTACTTC; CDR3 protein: CASSIQGAWETQYF
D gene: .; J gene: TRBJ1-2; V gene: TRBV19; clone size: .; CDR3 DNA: TGTGCCAGTAGTATTAAACTGTCTGGCCCTGGTGGCTACACCTTC; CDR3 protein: CASSIKLSGPGGYTF
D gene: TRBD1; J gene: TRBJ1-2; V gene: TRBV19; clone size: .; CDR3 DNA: TGTGCCAGCTCGACACAGGGGGCCAACTATGGCTACACCTTC; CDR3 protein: CASSTQGANYGYTF
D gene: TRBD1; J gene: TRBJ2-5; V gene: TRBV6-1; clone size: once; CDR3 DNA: TGTGCCAGCAGTCGGGACAGGGTGACCCAAGAGACCCAGTACTTC; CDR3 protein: CASSRDRVTQETQYF
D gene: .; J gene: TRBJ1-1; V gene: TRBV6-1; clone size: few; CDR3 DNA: TGTGCCAGCAGTGATCAGGGTCTGATGATGAACACTGAAGCTTTCTTT; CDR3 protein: CASSDQGLMMNTEAFF
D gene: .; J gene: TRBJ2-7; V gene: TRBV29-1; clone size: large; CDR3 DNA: TGCAGCGTTGAAACGGGGACCGGTTACGAGCAGTACTTC; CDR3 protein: CSVETGTGYEQYF
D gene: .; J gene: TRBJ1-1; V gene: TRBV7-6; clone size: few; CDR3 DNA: TGTGCCAGCAGCTTAGTTGACGGCAACACTGAAGCTTTCTTT; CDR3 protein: CASSLVDGNTEAFF
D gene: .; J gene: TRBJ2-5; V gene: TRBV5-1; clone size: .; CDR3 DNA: TGCGCCAGCAGCCCAGCTTCTACGGAGACCCAGTACTTC; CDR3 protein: CASSPASTETQYF
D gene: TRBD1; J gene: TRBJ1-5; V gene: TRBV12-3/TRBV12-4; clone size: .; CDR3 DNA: TGTGCCAGCAGTTTCGGGGGAGACAGGGGAAATCAGCCCCAGCATTTT; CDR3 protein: CASSFGGDRGNQPQHF
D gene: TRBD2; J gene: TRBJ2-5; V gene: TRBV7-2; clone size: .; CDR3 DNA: TGTGCCAGCAGCTACATAGCGGGAGGTGGGGAGACCCAGTACTTC; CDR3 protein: CASSYIAGGGETQYF
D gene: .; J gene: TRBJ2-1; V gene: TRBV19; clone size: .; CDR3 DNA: TGTGCCAGTACCTACGCCTCGATAAGCAATGAGCAGTTCTTC; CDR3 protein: CASTYASISNEQFF
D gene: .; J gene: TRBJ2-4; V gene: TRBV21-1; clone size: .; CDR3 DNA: TGTGCCAGCAGCAAATTAGTGGGACTAGCGGAACCCGGGGGGGACATTCAGTACTTC; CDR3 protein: CASSKLVGLAEPGGDIQYF
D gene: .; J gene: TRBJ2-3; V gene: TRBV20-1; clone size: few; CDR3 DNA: TGCAGTGCTAGAAGGGGGGGACTAATCACAGATACGCAGTATTTT; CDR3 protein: CSARRGGLITDTQYF
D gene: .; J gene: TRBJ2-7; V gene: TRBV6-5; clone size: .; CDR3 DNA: TGTGCCAGCAGTTTAGAGGACGGAGGGACCTACGAGCAGTACTTC; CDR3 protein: CASSLEDGGTYEQYF
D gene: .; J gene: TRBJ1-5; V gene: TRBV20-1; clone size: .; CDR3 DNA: TGCAGTGCTAGCACAGGGTATAGCAATCAGCCCCAGCATTTT; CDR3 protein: CSASTGYSNQPQHF
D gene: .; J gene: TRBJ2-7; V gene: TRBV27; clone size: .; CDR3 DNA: TGTGCCAGCAGTTTCCGCCGGTCCTACGAGCAGTACTTC; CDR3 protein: CASSFRRSYEQYF
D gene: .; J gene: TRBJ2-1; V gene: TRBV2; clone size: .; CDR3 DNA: TGTGCCAGCAGTGTGAAGAATGAGCAGTTCTTC; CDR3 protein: CASSVKNEQFF
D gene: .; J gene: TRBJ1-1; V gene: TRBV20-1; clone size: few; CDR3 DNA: TGCAGTGCTACAGACAGGAGGAACACTGAAGCTTTCTTT; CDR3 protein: CSATDRRNTEAFF
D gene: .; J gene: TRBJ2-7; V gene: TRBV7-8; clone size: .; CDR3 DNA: TGTGCCAGCAGCTTAGCGGCCGACTACGAGCAGTACTTC; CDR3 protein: CASSLAADYEQYF
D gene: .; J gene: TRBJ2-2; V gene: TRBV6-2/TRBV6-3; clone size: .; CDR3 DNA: TGTGCCAGCAGCCCATGGGACGTCGGGCCCCACACCGGGGAGCTGTTTTTT; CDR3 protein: CASSPWDVGPHTGELFF
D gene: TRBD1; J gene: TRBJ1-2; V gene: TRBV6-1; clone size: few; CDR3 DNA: TGTGCCAGCAGTGACGCCGGGACAGGGACAGGTCGGTACTATGGCTACACCTTC; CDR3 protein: CASSDAGTGTGRYYGYTF
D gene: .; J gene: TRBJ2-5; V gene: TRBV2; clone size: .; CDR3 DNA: TGTGCCAGCAGTGAAGGGAGGGGAGCGATCCAAGAGACCCAGTACTTC; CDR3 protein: CASSEGRGAIQETQYF
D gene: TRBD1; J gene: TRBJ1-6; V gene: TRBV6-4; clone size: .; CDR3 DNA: TGTGCCAGCAGTGACACTAACAGGGGGTCGCCCCTCCACTTT; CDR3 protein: CASSDTNRGSPLHF
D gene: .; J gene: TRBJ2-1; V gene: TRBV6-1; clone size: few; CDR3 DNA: TGTGCCAGCAGTGTGGAAGCGGCCTACAATGAGCAGTTCTTC; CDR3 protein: CASSVEAAYNEQFF
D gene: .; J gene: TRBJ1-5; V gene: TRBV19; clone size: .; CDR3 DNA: TGTGCCAGTAGTGAGCAAAGGGGGAATCAGCCCCAGCATTTT; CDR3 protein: CASSEQRGNQPQHF
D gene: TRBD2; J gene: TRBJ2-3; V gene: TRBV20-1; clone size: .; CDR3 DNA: TGCAGTGCCTCCCGGGCGGGGGTGACAGATACGCAGTATTTT; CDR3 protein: CSASRAGVTDTQYF
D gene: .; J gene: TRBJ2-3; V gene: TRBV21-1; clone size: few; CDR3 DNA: TGTGCCAGCACCCTACTAGCGGGGAGCACAGATACGCAGTATTTT; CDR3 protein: CASTLLAGSTDTQYF
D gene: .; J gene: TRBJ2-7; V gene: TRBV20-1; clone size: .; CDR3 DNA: TGCAGTGCTCCCAGCGGGCCCTACGAGCAGTACTTC; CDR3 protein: CSAPSGPYEQYF
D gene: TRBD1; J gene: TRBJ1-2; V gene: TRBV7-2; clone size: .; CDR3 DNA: TGTGCCAGCACCAGGCCAGGGGGCAAGGATGGCTACACCTTC; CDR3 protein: CASTRPGGKDGYTF
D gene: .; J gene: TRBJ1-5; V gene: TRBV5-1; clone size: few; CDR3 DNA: TGCGCCAGCAGCTTGACAGGCGCGAGGGTTCAGCCCCAGCATTTT; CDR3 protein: CASSLTGARVQPQHF
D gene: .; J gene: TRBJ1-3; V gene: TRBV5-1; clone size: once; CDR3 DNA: TGCGCCAGCAGCTTGGCCCTGAGGGACTCTGGAAACACCATATATTTT; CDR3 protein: CASSLALRDSGNTIYF
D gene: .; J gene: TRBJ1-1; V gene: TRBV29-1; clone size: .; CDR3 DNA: TGCAGCGTTGAAGGCAGCCTAATGAACACTGAAGCTTTCTTT; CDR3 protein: CSVEGSLMNTEAFF